These 5 T cell receptor beta chains share one sample of origin, sequenced in a study of T-cell reconstitution after alpha-beta-depleted transplantation in children. Preparing the TCRbeta library involved the use of unique molecular identifiers. TCRdb passed the PCR reads through MiXCR, listing each CDR3 protein once. The data contain about 48,000 distinct CDR3 sequences, around 5.9% of them seen just once; the ten biggest clones take up about 30%. Sequencing used PBMCs, mostly from graft donor cells, obtained 60 days after TCRalphabeta/CD19-depleted stem cell transplant. These TCRs come from a female patient between 2 and 15 years old who had a stem cell transplant for aplastic anemia, so the T cells may come from the graft donor.

The table lists this clonotype with many counts. The V gene is TRBV6-1, the J gene TRBJ2-1; D is undetermined. The germline V gene encodes CDR1 MNHNS and CDR2 SASEGT. The CDR3 has 15 amino acids. V was cut by 7 bases and J by 0 bases, with 13 bases left in between. The CDR3 sequence is CASTAARGSYNEQFF. The CDR3 DNA sequence: TGTGCCAGCACGGCAGCTCGCGGCTCCTACAATGAGCAGTTCTTC.

This clonotype came up many times. The genes are TRBV3-1 and TRBJ2-5, with 14 bases aligning to TRBD2. CDR1 is LGHDT, CDR2 YNNKEL, per germline (reference sequence). The J segment lost 6 bases and the V segment lost 2 bases, leaving 5 bases of the junction unmatched. CDR3 size: 16 residues. The CDR3 DNA follows: TGTGCCAGCAGCCAAACCGGGACTAGCGGGAGAAAGACCCAGTACTTC. It specifies CASSQTGTSGRKTQYF.

In its sample, this clonotype was seen many times. The CDR3 nucleotides are TGCGCCAGCAGCCCCAAAGGCATCGAGCAGTTCTTC. Its translation is CASSPKGIEQFF. The chain carries TRBV4-1 and TRBJ2-1; D is unresolved. Trimming removed 4 bases at V and 10 bases at J, with 11 bases between. The germline V gene encodes CDR1 MGHRA and CDR2 YSYEKL. This CDR3 has 12 residues.

This clonotype was detected many times. V is TRBV5-1 and J is TRBJ2-5; D uncertain. The CDR3 totals 12 residues. Trimming removed 4 bases at V and 4 bases at J, with 8 bases between. In germline, CDR1 is SGHRS, CDR2 YFSETQ. The CDR3 is CASSPRPETQYF. CDR3 DNA: TGCGCCAGCAGCCCCCGCCCAGAGACCCAGTACTTC. Full variable domain (rest looked up from reference TRBV5-1 and TRBJ2-5): KAGVTQTPRYLIKTRGQQVTLSCSPISGHRSVSWYQQTPGQGLQFLFEYFSETQRNKGNFPGRFSGRQFSNSRSEMNVSTLELGDSALYLCASSPRPETQYFGPGTRLLVL.

The chain combines TRBV6-2 or TRBV6-3 with TRBJ2-1, with 10 bases aligning to TRBD2. The germline V gene encodes CDR1 MNHEY and CDR2 SVGEGT. V shed 5 bases, J shed 10 bases, and the junction held 11 bases outside the gene matches. The CDR3 totals 15 residues. The CDR3 coding sequence is TGTGCCAGCAGTGAGCCGGTAGCGGGAGGTTACGAGCAGTTCTTC. It is translated as CASSEPVAGGYEQFF.